A single sample is the source of the 31 T cell receptor beta chains below, sequenced in a study of blood T cell repertoires in COVID-19. The method was immunoSEQ multiplex PCR; TCRdb's version includes in-frame clones alone and lacks a portion of them. This sample has 440,000 or so clones, with about 91% found just once. The specimen was peripheral blood. These receptors were taken from a woman in her forties with COVID-19, enrolled during active disease.

The CDR3 spells CSVGGPLSTEAFF. CDR3 bases: TGCAGCGTTGGAGGGCCGTTGAGCACTGAAGCTTTCTTT. The gene calls are TRBV29-1 and TRBJ1-1; D is ambiguous. Germline lookup yields CDR1 SQVTM and CDR2 ANQGSEA. CDR3 size: 13 residues. V dropped 4 bases and J dropped 4 bases, with 13 bases sitting between them.

V and J are TRBV5-1 and TRBJ2-2; D gene unclear. The length of the CDR3 is 16 residues. Trimming took 0 bases from V and 1 from J, leaving 10 bases between them. Germline V gives CDR1 SGHRS, CDR2 YFSETQ. The DNA for the CDR3 is TGCGCCAGCAGCTTGGCCGCTCATAGGAACACCGGGGAGCTGTTTTTT. Translation: CASSLAAHRNTGELFF.

As for this clone: At one end, the junction sequence differs from germline, possibly due to a read error. This chain connects TRBV28 to TRBJ1-2; 8 bases map to TRBD1. CDR3 size: 15 residues. Germline CDR1 reads MDHEN; CDR2 reads SYDVKM. The CDR3, as DNA: TGTGCCAGCAGGGGCAGCCACTCCGGGACAGGTGCATCCCCCTTC. This codes for CASRGSHSGTGASPF.

This chain joins TRBV29-1 and TRBJ1-2; no reliable D call. CDR1 is SQVTM and CDR2 is ANQGSEA in the germline V gene. The V gene lost 3 bases and the J gene lost 1 base, with 9 bases spanning the gap. This CDR3 comprises 13 residues. CDR3 sequence (DNA): TGCAGCGTTGAGCAGCGGGATAACTATGGCTACACCTTC. Translating gives CSVEQRDNYGYTF. Based on the CDR3 plus reference TRBV29-1 and TRBJ1-2, the full variable domain is SAVISQKPSRDICQRGTSLTIQCQVDSQVTMMFWYRQQPGQSLTLIATANQGSEATYESGFVIDKFPISRPNLTFSTLTVSNMSPEDSSIYLCSVEQRDNYGYTFGSGTRLTVV.

This clone was seen only a few times. The chain has TRBV7-2 and TRBJ2-2; possibly TRBD2 for D (6 bases). CDR1 is SGHTA and CDR2 is FQGNSA in the germline V gene. Deletions cut 5 bases from V and 1 base from J, with 17 bases between. There are 17 residues in the CDR3. CDR3 residues: CASSLHPGLLNTGELFF. The CDR3 DNA is TGTGCCAGCAGCCTCCACCCGGGACTGCTGAACACCGGGGAGCTGTTTTTT.

J is TRBJ1-1 and V is TRBV5-1; TRBD1 is a possible D gene (5 bases). Germline V CDR1 and CDR2: SGHRS, YFSETQ. V was trimmed by 4 bases and J by 2 bases, leaving 12 bases between them. The CDR3 sequence is 14 residues long. The CDR3 is CASSPTDRNTEAFF. For the CDR3, the DNA is TGCGCCAGCAGCCCGACCGACAGAAACACTGAAGCTTTCTTT.

The chain is built from TRBV7-3 and TRBJ2-5; unclear D gene. The CDR3 is 13 amino acids. V lost 4 bases and J lost 3, with 9 bases in between. Germline-derived CDR1 and CDR2 are SGHTA and FQGTGA. The CDR3 region has the DNA TGTGCCAGCAGCTCGCGGAGAGAAGAGACCCAGTACTTC. Translated, it gives CASSSRREETQYF.

The chain recombines TRBV4-3 with TRBJ2-5, with 16 bases identical to TRBD2. With 0 bases clipped from V and 4 bases from J, the junction kept 8 bases outside the gene matches. Germline V gene lookup returns CDR1 LGHNA and CDR2 YSLEER. The CDR3 has 19 amino acids. Here the CDR3 DNA reads TGCGCCAGCAGCCAAGATCTTGGGACTAGCGGGGGGGCCGGAGAGACCCAGTACTTC. It codes for CASSQDLGTSGGAGETQYF.

To note about this clone: Other DNA sequences from this sample encode an identical CDR3 as well. The chain links TRBV7-2 to TRBJ2-5; TRBD1 agrees at 7 bases. J gave up 2 bases and V 3 bases, and 3 bases lay outside the gene matches. In germline, CDR1 is SGHTA, CDR2 FQGNSA. This CDR3 comprises 14 residues. In DNA, the CDR3 is TGTGCCAGCAGCTTTAACAGGGGTCAAGAGACCCAGTACTTC. Translating gives CASSFNRGQETQYF.

This clone was counted once. This sequence joins TRBV18 and TRBJ1-4; perhaps TRBD1 as D (5 bases). The CDR3 is made up of 14 amino acids. Germline V lookup: CDR1 KGHSH, CDR2 LQKENI. V was shortened by 3 bases and J by 7 bases, with 12 bases between the two germline ends. DNA for the CDR3: TGTGCCAGCTCACCGGGGGGAGTCGGTGAAAAACTGTTTTTT. Protein sequence: CASSPGGVGEKLFF.

This chain connects TRBV5-4 to TRBJ1-3, with 7 bases matching TRBD1. There are 15 residues in the CDR3. V was clipped by 5 bases and J by 1 base; unmatched bases: 6. Germline CDR1 is SGHNT and CDR2 is YYREEE (reference sequence). CDR3 coding DNA: TGTGCCAGCAGTCCCCAGGGGGGTTCTGGAAACACCATATATTTT. The encoded protein is CASSPQGGSGNTIYF. The complete variable domain, with remaining parts taken from reference TRBV5-4 and TRBJ1-3, reads ETGVTQSPTHLIKTRGQQVTLRCSSQSGHNTVSWYQQALGQGPQFIFQYYREEENGRGNFPPRFSGLQFPNYSSELNVNALELDDSALYLCASSPQGGSGNTIYFGEGSWLTVV.

There are a few counts of this clone. Other DNA sequences within the sample encode an identical CDR3. The chain recombines TRBV28 with TRBJ2-7, with 7 positions matching TRBD1. With V trimmed by 2 bases and J by 1 base, 5 bases remained unmatched. The CDR3 loop spans 15 amino acids. The germline V gene encodes CDR1 MDHEN and CDR2 SYDVKM. The CDR3 here is CASSLRQGVSYEQYF. For the CDR3, the DNA is TGTGCCAGCAGTTTACGTCAGGGGGTATCCTACGAGCAGTACTTC.

The CDR3 DNA is TGTGCCAGCAGCTCCGGGACAGGGAGGAACACTGAAGCTTTCTTT. Translation gives CASSSGTGRNTEAFF. The rearrangement uses TRBV2 and TRBJ1-1; TRBD1 matches 9 bases. The CDR3 has 15 amino acids. The germline V gene has CDR1 SNHLY and CDR2 FYNNEI. The V segment lost 6 bases and the J segment 1 base; nucleotides outside the gene matches: 6.

The CDR3: CASSLGTETQYF. DNA for the CDR3: TGTGCCAGCAGTCTCGGTACCGAGACCCAGTACTTC. The gene calls are TRBV12-3 or TRBV12-4 and TRBJ2-5; D unresolved. The CDR3 has 12 amino acids. V was trimmed by 5 bases and J by 5 bases, leaving 9 bases between them.

The chain has TRBV5-1 and TRBJ1-3, with 7 bases fitting TRBD1. Germline lookup yields CDR1 SGHRS and CDR2 YFSETQ. V was pared by 0 bases and J by 3 bases, with 6 bases of the junction left unmatched. The CDR3 contains 16 residues. The CDR3 DNA follows: TGCGCCAGCAGCTTGGGAGCAGGGGGGAGTGGAAACACCATATATTTT. Protein sequence: CASSLGAGGSGNTIYF.

The count of this clone is one. V usage is TRBV20-1 and J usage is TRBJ1-1, with 7 positions matching TRBD1. The CDR3 spans 14 residues. After removal of 3 bases from V and 4 bases from J, the junction contained 8 bases not matched to a gene. Germline CDR1 is DFQATT and CDR2 is SNEGSKA (reference sequence). For the CDR3, the DNA is TGCAGTGCTAGTAAGGGGGCGGAGGCCACTGAAGCTTTCTTT. Translated, it gives CSASKGAEATEAFF.

The gene calls are TRBV9 and TRBJ2-7; 7 positions match TRBD2. The CDR3 runs 15 residues. Germline V gene lookup returns CDR1 SGDLS and CDR2 YYNGEE. V lost 2 bases to trimming and J lost 2 bases; unmatched junction nucleotides: 7. The CDR3 region is CASSVGGDQTYEQYF. CDR3 in DNA: TGTGCCAGCAGCGTTGGGGGGGACCAAACCTACGAGCAGTACTTC.

The chain carries TRBV5-1 and TRBJ2-7, with D perhaps TRBD2 (6 bases). V was clipped by 0 bases and J by 2 bases, with 9 bases between them. CDR3 length: 14 residues. CDR1 is SGHRS and CDR2 is YFSETQ in the germline V gene. The CDR3 DNA is TGCGCCAGCAGCTTGGAAAGGACTACCTACGAGCAGTACTTC. Residues: CASSLERTTYEQYF. Combining the CDR3 with reference TRBV5-1 and TRBJ2-7 gives the whole variable domain KAGVTQTPRYLIKTRGQQVTLSCSPISGHRSVSWYQQTPGQGLQFLFEYFSETQRNKGNFPGRFSGRQFSNSRSEMNVSTLELGDSALYLCASSLERTTYEQYFGPGTRLTVT.

The genes are TRBV3-1 (or the pseudogene TRBV3-2) and TRBJ1-1, with 10 nucleotides matching TRBD1. This CDR3 spans 14 amino acids. The V gene's germline CDR1 is LGHDT and CDR2 YNNKEL (reference sequence). V gave up 4 bases and J gave up 4 bases; unmatched junction bases: 3. CDR3 bases: TGTGCCAGCAGCCTTTGGGACAGGGGCACTGAAGCTTTCTTT. Translated, it gives CASSLWDRGTEAFF.

The chain has TRBV2 and TRBJ2-1; a weak D match, TRBD2 (6 bases). Germline loops: CDR1 SNHLY, CDR2 FYNNEI. The CDR3 runs to 11 residues. V lost 9 bases, J lost 8 bases, and 11 bases lay in between. The CDR3 reads CARGGSYEQFF. Written as DNA, the CDR3 is TGTGCCAGGGGGGGAAGCTATGAGCAGTTCTTC.

The J gene is TRBJ2-1, the V gene TRBV12-5; a weak D match, TRBD1 (5 bases). V lost 1 base to trimming and J lost 16 bases, with 14 bases between them. Germline V lookup: CDR1 LGHNT, CDR2 FRNRAP. The CDR3 runs to 12 residues. The CDR3 loop is CASGLGGARAFF. The CDR3 bases are TGTGCTAGTGGTTTGGGTGGGGCCCGAGCTTTCTTC.

CDR3 sequence: CASSETQDRDDGYTF. The DNA for the CDR3 is TGTGCCAGCAGCGAAACACAGGACAGGGACGACGGCTACACCTTC. This chain links TRBV9 with TRBJ1-2; 8 positions agree with TRBD1. V lost 3 bases, J lost 8 bases, and 12 bases stayed unmatched. Germline loops: CDR1 SGDLS, CDR2 YYNGEE. The CDR3 extends over 15 amino acids.

The V and J genes are TRBV5-4 and TRBJ1-1; TRBD1 is a possible D gene (5 bases). The CDR3 spans 15 residues. Germline V gene lookup returns CDR1 SGHNT and CDR2 YYREEE (reference sequence). V lost 0 bases to trimming and J lost 0 bases, with 9 bases between them. The CDR3 region has the DNA TGTGCCAGCAGCTTGGGACAGCACATGAACACTGAAGCTTTCTTT. Translated, it gives CASSLGQHMNTEAFF.

The V call is TRBV14, the J call TRBJ2-3, with D perhaps TRBD1 (6 bases). V was pared by 4 bases and J by 4 bases, with 12 bases between. From germline, CDR1 is SGHDN and CDR2 FVKESK. The CDR3 is 14 residues long. The CDR3 spells CASSLVGAADTQYF. As DNA, the CDR3 is TGTGCCAGCAGCCTGGTGGGGGCCGCAGATACGCAGTATTTT.

This clone has more than one count but fewer than ten. The CDR3 loop reads CASSLIGGPLHF. The DNA of the CDR3 is TGTGCCAGTAGTCTCATCGGGGGGCCCCTCCACTTT. The chain employs TRBV19 and TRBJ1-6; D is possibly TRBD1 (5 bases). This CDR3 has 12 residues. Germline CDR1 reads LNHDA; CDR2 reads SQIVND (reference sequence). Trimming took off 5 bases at V and 13 bases at J, with 12 bases between the two ends. Using reference TRBV19 and TRBJ1-6 for the parts outside the CDR3, the full variable domain is DGGITQSPKYLFRKEGQNVTLSCEQNLNHDAMYWYRQDPGQGLRLIYYSQIVNDFQKGDIAEGYSVSREKKESFPLTVTSAQKNPTAFYLCASSLIGGPLHFGNGTRLTVT.

The chain carries TRBV4-2 and TRBJ1-3; 9 nucleotides match TRBD1. Germline V gives CDR1 LGHNA, CDR2 YNFKEQ. The V segment lost 4 bases and the J segment 1 base; nucleotides outside the gene matches: 5. The CDR3 has 16 residues. The DNA of the CDR3 is TGTGCCAGCAGCCTAACAGGGGGCGCGTCTGGAAACACCATATATTTT. Residues: CASSLTGGASGNTIYF.

V and J are TRBV9 and TRBJ1-3; unclear D gene. Germline-derived CDR1 and CDR2 are SGDLS and YYNGEE. The CDR3 is 16 residues long. V shed 1 base and J shed 4 bases, with 15 bases lying between them. For the CDR3, the DNA is TGTGCCAGCAGCGTAAGTCCGACCAGCGTCGGAAACACCATATATTTT. Translation: CASSVSPTSVGNTIYF.

The V call is TRBV6-2 or TRBV6-3, the J call TRBJ2-3; TRBD1 is a possible D gene (5 bases). The germline CDR1 and CDR2 sequences are MNHEY and SVGEGT. This CDR3 spans 14 amino acids. V dropped 5 bases and J dropped 2 bases, with 11 bases sitting between them. CDR3 in DNA: TGTGCCAGCAGTGGTGGGGCGAACACAGATACGCAGTATTTT. It codes for CASSGGANTDTQYF.

The V and J genes are TRBV19 and TRBJ2-2, with TRBD2 as a possible D gene (5 bases). V lost 7 bases to trimming and J lost 1 base, with 16 bases between them. CDR1 and CDR2 from the germline V gene are LNHDA and SQIVND (reference sequence). CDR3 length: 16 amino acids. The CDR3 protein is CASTNTGGWNTGELFF. The CDR3 DNA reads as TGTGCCAGTACCAACACCGGAGGCTGGAACACCGGGGAGCTGTTTTTT.

The chain employs TRBV7-2 and TRBJ2-1; D perhaps matches TRBD1 (6 bases). V shed 0 bases and J shed 0 bases, with 24 bases lying between them. The germline CDR1 and CDR2 sequences are SGHTA and FQGNSA. This CDR3 is 21 amino acids long. The CDR3 loop is CASSLAGPGPPGASSYNEQFF. Here the CDR3 DNA reads TGTGCCAGCAGCTTAGCGGGGCCAGGCCCCCCAGGGGCGAGCTCCTACAATGAGCAGTTCTTC.

The V gene is TRBV28, the J gene TRBJ1-5, with D maybe TRBD1 (6 bases). Germline lookup yields CDR1 MDHEN and CDR2 SYDVKM. The CDR3 is 13 residues long. The V gene lost 10 bases and the J gene lost 4 bases, with 14 bases spanning the gap. CDR3 amino acids: CATQGPRNQPQHF. Here the CDR3 DNA reads TGTGCCACACAGGGTCCACGGAATCAGCCCCAGCATTTT.